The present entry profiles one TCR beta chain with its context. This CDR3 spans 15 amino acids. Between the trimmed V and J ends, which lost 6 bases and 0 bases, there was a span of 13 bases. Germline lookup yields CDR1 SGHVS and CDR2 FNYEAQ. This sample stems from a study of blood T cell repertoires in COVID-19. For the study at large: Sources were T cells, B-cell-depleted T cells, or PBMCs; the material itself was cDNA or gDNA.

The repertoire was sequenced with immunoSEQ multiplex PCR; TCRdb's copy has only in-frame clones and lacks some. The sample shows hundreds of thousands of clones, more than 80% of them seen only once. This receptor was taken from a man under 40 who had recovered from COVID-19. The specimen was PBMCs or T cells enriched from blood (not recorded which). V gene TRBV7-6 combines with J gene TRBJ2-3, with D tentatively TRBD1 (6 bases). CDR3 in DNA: TGTGCCAGCAGAAGGACAGCCGGAAGCACAGATACGCAGTATTTT. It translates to CASRRTAGSTDTQYF.